A selection of T cell receptor beta chains follows, all from one sample in a study of T cell responses to AZD1222 COVID-19 vaccine. The repertoire was sequenced with immunoSEQ multiplex PCR; TCRdb's copy has only in-frame clones and lacks some. Among around 180,000 clones listed, roughly 92% were seen once. The sample in question was peripheral blood, obtained 28 days after the second AZD1222 dose. All receptors come from an adult who received the AZD1222 COVID-19 vaccine. The CDR3 runs from the conserved cysteine through the conserved F or W. The D gene is left open where the match is weak. A clone size is listed for some rows: how often the clone was seen (once, few, many), or a class if it is expanded.

V	J	size	D	CDR3	DNA
TRBV27	TRBJ2-1	NA	NA	CASSYSVSNEQFF	TGTGCCAGCAGTTATAGCGTGAGCAATGAGCAGTTCTTC
TRBV19	TRBJ1-4	NA	TRBD1	CASSPDRGSEKLFF	TGTGCCAGTAGTCCCGACAGGGGTAGCGAAAAACTGTTTTTT
TRBV5-8	TRBJ2-5	NA	NA	CASSPGRPGETQYF	TGTGCCAGCAGCCCGGGGCGGCCGGGGGAGACCCAGTACTTC
TRBV19	TRBJ1-1	NA	NA	CASSIVGGTEAFF	TGTGCCAGTAGTATTGTCGGGGGCACTGAAGCTTTCTTT
TRBV6-6	TRBJ1-1	NA	NA	CASTIAGRTEAFF	TGTGCCAGCACCATCGCGGGGAGAACTGAAGCTTTCTTT
TRBV5-1	TRBJ1-2	NA	NA	CASSLAGGYGYTF	TGCGCCAGCAGCTTGGCCGGAGGGTATGGCTACACCTTC
TRBV28	TRBJ1-5	NA	TRBD1	CASSARGQGENQPQHF	TGTGCCAGCAGCGCACGAGGACAGGGAGAAAATCAGCCCCAGCATTTT
TRBV28	TRBJ1-2	NA	NA	CASSSPGMANYGYTF	TGTGCCAGCAGTTCGCCGGGTATGGCAAACTATGGCTACACCTTC
TRBV6-5	TRBJ2-1	few	TRBD1	CASKQGLDYNEQFF	TGTGCCAGCAAACAGGGGTTGGATTACAATGAGCAGTTCTTC
TRBV4-1	TRBJ1-6	few	TRBD1	CASSQSVQGEYSSYNSPLHF	TGCGCCAGCAGCCAATCTGTACAGGGGGAATATAGCTCCTATAATTCACCCCTCCACTTT
TRBV11-2	TRBJ2-5	NA	NA	CASSRQIQETQYF	TGTGCCAGCAGCCGACAAATACAAGAGACCCAGTACTTC
TRBV7-8	TRBJ1-4	NA	NA	CASSRGRNEKLFF	TGTGCCAGCAGCCGCGGACGAAATGAAAAACTGTTTTTT
TRBV5-1	TRBJ2-3	NA	NA	CASRPGGAGADTQYF	TGCGCCAGCAGGCCAGGGGGGGCCGGGGCAGATACGCAGTATTTT
TRBV10-3	TRBJ2-7	NA	NA	CAISETYEQYF	TGTGCCATCAGTGAGACCTACGAGCAGTACTTC
TRBV5-4	TRBJ2-1	NA	NA	CASSFGQGPSGNEQFF	TGTGCCAGCAGCTTTGGGCAGGGCCCCTCGGGGAATGAGCAGTTCTTC
TRBV5-8	TRBJ2-1	NA	NA	CASSVRGLGEFF	TGTGCCAGCAGCGTCAGGGGATTAGGGGAGTTCTTC
TRBV2	TRBJ1-5	NA	NA	CASSGRTNQPQHF	TGTGCCAGCAGCGGACGGACGAATCAGCCCCAGCATTTT
TRBV4-1	TRBJ1-3	NA	NA	CASSLQMGGGSTGNTIYF	TGCGCCAGCAGCCTCCAAATGGGCGGAGGGTCTACTGGAAACACCATATATTTT
TRBV5-1	TRBJ1-2	NA	NA	CASSSSSTGNYGYTF	TGCGCCAGCAGCTCTTCCTCAACAGGGAACTATGGCTACACCTTC
TRBV5-6	TRBJ2-1	NA	NA	CASSLGPPTYNEQFF	TGTGCCAGCAGCTTGGGACCTCCTACCTACAATGAGCAGTTCTTC
TRBV2	TRBJ1-6	NA	NA	CASRTWSSYNSPLHF	TGTGCCAGCAGGACATGGAGCTCCTATAATTCACCCCTCCACTTT
TRBV28	TRBJ1-5	NA	TRBD1	CASSRQGALGNQPQHF	TGTGCCAGCAGCAGACAGGGGGCGCTGGGCAATCAGCCCCAGCATTTT
TRBV5-1	TRBJ2-2	NA	TRBD1	CASSLDRGGELFF	TGCGCCAGCAGTTTAGACAGGGGCGGGGAGCTGTTTTTT
TRBV19	TRBJ1-5	NA	NA	CASSSGKGNQPQHF	TGTGCCAGTAGTTCAGGGAAGGGCAATCAGCCCCAGCATTTT
TRBV5-4	TRBJ1-5	NA	TRBD1	CASSSGGYNQPQHF	TGTGCCAGCAGCTCAGGGGGATACAATCAGCCCCAGCATTTT
TRBV30	TRBJ2-3	NA	NA	CAWRTRSTDTQYF	TGTGCCTGGAGGACCCGAAGCACAGATACGCAGTATTTT
TRBV19	TRBJ2-2	NA	NA	CASNLGEFHGELFF	TGTGCCAGCAACCTCGGAGAGTTTCACGGGGAGCTGTTTTTT